A selection of T cell receptor beta chains follows, all from one sample in a study of T cell changes during pregnancy in multiple sclerosis. Assay used: immunoSEQ multiplex PCR; TCRdb lists only in-frame clones, some missing. The table lists about 97,000 clones, 75% to 95% of them singletons. Sequencing used peripheral blood, obtained in the second trimester of pregnancy. Every receptor here comes from a female donor in good health, enrolled as a control in a pregnancy study. Each CDR3 is given with its conserved first and last residue. The D gene is left open where the match is weak. Some rows have no size entry. The others give once, few or many, or a class for an expanded clone.

clone size: NA
V gene: TRBV4-1
J gene: TRBJ2-7
CDR3 length: 17
D gene: TRBD1
CDR3 DNA: TGCGCCAGCAGCCAAGCTGAAGGGACAGGTGTGACCTACGAGCAGTACTTC
CDR3 protein: CASSQAEGTGVTYEQYF

clone size: NA
V gene: TRBV28
J gene: TRBJ2-2
CDR3 length: 18
D gene: NA
CDR3 DNA: TGTGCCAGCAGTTTACCCCCGGGACGGACAGTTCGTACCGGGGAGCTGTTTTTT
CDR3 protein: CASSLPPGRTVRTGELFF

clone size: NA
V gene: TRBV5-4
J gene: TRBJ1-1
CDR3 length: 14
D gene: NA
CDR3 DNA: TGTGCCAGCAGCTTACAGGGCCCGAACACTGAAGCTTTCTTT
CDR3 protein: CASSLQGPNTEAFF

clone size: few
V gene: TRBV5-1
J gene: TRBJ2-7
CDR3 length: 17
D gene: TRBD1
CDR3 DNA: TGCGCCAGCAGCCTGGGGACAGCGTTCCGGACCCTTAATCCCCCCTTCTTC
CDR3 protein: CASSLGTAFRTLNPPFF

clone size: once
V gene: TRBV5-1
J gene: TRBJ2-1
CDR3 length: 15
D gene: NA
CDR3 DNA: TGCGCCAGCAGCCCACCCATGACAGGCTACAATGAGCAGTTCTTC
CDR3 protein: CASSPPMTGYNEQFF

clone size: NA
V gene: TRBV6-1
J gene: TRBJ2-1
CDR3 length: 16
D gene: TRBD2
CDR3 DNA: TGTGCCAGCAGTGATTTTCGGACTAGCGGGAGGGGTGAGCAGTTCTTC
CDR3 protein: CASSDFRTSGRGEQFF

clone size: once
V gene: TRBV19
J gene: TRBJ2-3
CDR3 length: 14
D gene: NA
CDR3 DNA: TGTGCCAGTAGTACAAGGGGTAGCACAGATACGCAGTATTTT
CDR3 protein: CASSTRGSTDTQYF

clone size: NA
V gene: TRBV11-2
J gene: TRBJ1-4
CDR3 length: 14
D gene: NA
CDR3 DNA: TGTGCCAGCCGGCGGGCGTTGCGTAATGAAAAACTGTTTTTT
CDR3 protein: CASRRALRNEKLFF

clone size: NA
V gene: TRBV5-1
J gene: TRBJ1-6
CDR3 length: 15
D gene: TRBD1
CDR3 DNA: TGCGCCAGCAGCTTGGGGACAGGGCAAAATTCACCCCTCCACTTT
CDR3 protein: CASSLGTGQNSPLHF

clone size: NA
V gene: TRBV5-1
J gene: TRBJ1-3
CDR3 length: 15
D gene: NA
CDR3 DNA: TGCGCCAGCAGCTTGGTGGCAGGCCCTGGAAACACCATATATTTT
CDR3 protein: CASSLVAGPGNTIYF

clone size: NA
V gene: TRBV6-5
J gene: TRBJ2-2
CDR3 length: 14
D gene: NA
CDR3 DNA: TGTGCCAGCAGTGTGGACAGACGCACCGGGGAGCTGTTTTTT
CDR3 protein: CASSVDRRTGELFF

clone size: NA
V gene: TRBV2
J gene: TRBJ2-4
CDR3 length: 16
D gene: TRBD1
CDR3 DNA: TGTGCCAGCAGTAACACGCCGGGACAGGGACAGGACATTCAGTACTTC
CDR3 protein: CASSNTPGQGQDIQYF

clone size: NA
V gene: TRBV5-4
J gene: TRBJ2-5
CDR3 length: 15
D gene: NA
CDR3 DNA: TGTGCCAGCAGCTCGAGGACATCAGGAGGGGAGACCCAGTACTTC
CDR3 protein: CASSSRTSGGETQYF

clone size: NA
V gene: TRBV5-1
J gene: TRBJ2-3
CDR3 length: 16
D gene: NA
CDR3 DNA: TGCGCCAGCAGCTTGGCCGTCCAGGTTAGCACAGATACGCAGTATTTT
CDR3 protein: CASSLAVQVSTDTQYF

clone size: NA
V gene: TRBV29-1
J gene: TRBJ1-2
CDR3 length: 13
D gene: NA
CDR3 DNA: TGCAGCGTTGGGCACAACGCGGGGTATGGCTACACCTTC
CDR3 protein: CSVGHNAGYGYTF

clone size: NA
V gene: TRBV15
J gene: TRBJ1-1
CDR3 length: 14
D gene: NA
CDR3 DNA: TGTGCCACCAGCGCCCAGGGGTCGAACACTGAAGCTTTCTTT
CDR3 protein: CATSAQGSNTEAFF

clone size: NA
V gene: TRBV5-5
J gene: TRBJ2-2
CDR3 length: 18
D gene: TRBD2
CDR3 DNA: TGTGCCAGCAGCCCCTTTAGCGGGGCTGGGACGAACACCGGGGAGCTGTTTTTT
CDR3 protein: CASSPFSGAGTNTGELFF

clone size: NA
V gene: TRBV6-6
J gene: TRBJ2-6
CDR3 length: 13
D gene: NA
CDR3 DNA: TGTGCCAGCAGTTCAGCTGGGGCCAACGTCCTGACTTTC
CDR3 protein: CASSSAGANVLTF

clone size: NA
V gene: TRBV6-4
J gene: TRBJ1-1
CDR3 length: 16
D gene: TRBD1
CDR3 DNA: TGTGCCAGCAGTCCACAGACAGGGCCCGGGGGCACTGAAGCTTTCTTT
CDR3 protein: CASSPQTGPGGTEAFF

clone size: NA
V gene: TRBV6-6
J gene: TRBJ1-2
CDR3 length: 15
D gene: TRBD1
CDR3 DNA: TGTGCCAGCAGTTACTCCCGGGACAGGCACTATGGCTACACCTTC
CDR3 protein: CASSYSRDRHYGYTF

clone size: NA
V gene: TRBV5-1
J gene: TRBJ1-5
CDR3 length: 15
D gene: NA
CDR3 DNA: TGCGCCAGCAGCTTGGAAGGGGGTTTGGGTCAGCCCCAGCATTTT
CDR3 protein: CASSLEGGLGQPQHF

clone size: NA
V gene: TRBV2
J gene: TRBJ2-7
CDR3 length: 13
D gene: TRBD1
CDR3 DNA: TGTGCCAGCAGTGTTCCAGGGGGCGCCGAGCAGTACTTC
CDR3 protein: CASSVPGGAEQYF

clone size: NA
V gene: TRBV5-1
J gene: TRBJ1-3
CDR3 length: 15
D gene: TRBD1
CDR3 DNA: TGCGCCAGCAGCCCGGACAGGGGCGGTGGAAACACCATATATTTT
CDR3 protein: CASSPDRGGGNTIYF

clone size: NA
V gene: TRBV21-1
J gene: TRBJ2-1
CDR3 length: 15
D gene: NA
CDR3 DNA: TGTGCCAGCAGCAACCCTCCGACCCAGGACTATGAGCAGTTCTTC
CDR3 protein: CASSNPPTQDYEQFF

clone size: once
V gene: TRBV6-1
J gene: TRBJ1-2
CDR3 length: 12
D gene: TRBD1
CDR3 DNA: TGTGCCAGCAGTGATAGGGACAGGGGCTACACCTTC
CDR3 protein: CASSDRDRGYTF

clone size: few
V gene: TRBV28
J gene: TRBJ1-2
CDR3 length: 13
D gene: TRBD1
CDR3 DNA: TGTGCCAGCAGTCTGACAGGGAACTATGGCTACACCTTC
CDR3 protein: CASSLTGNYGYTF

clone size: NA
V gene: TRBV4-3
J gene: TRBJ2-7
CDR3 length: 14
D gene: NA
CDR3 DNA: TGCGCCAGCAGCCAAGGCGGTAGATCCTACGAGCAGTACTTC
CDR3 protein: CASSQGGRSYEQYF

clone size: NA
V gene: TRBV25-1
J gene: TRBJ1-1
CDR3 length: 13
D gene: NA
CDR3 DNA: TGTGCCAGCAGTGAAGGGTATAAGGGGAAAGCTTTCTTT
CDR3 protein: CASSEGYKGKAFF

clone size: NA
V gene: TRBV4-3
J gene: TRBJ2-3
CDR3 length: 20
D gene: TRBD2
CDR3 DNA: TGCGCCAGCAGCCAAAGACTAGCGGGAGACTTTACGGGGGGCACAGATACGCAGTATTTT
CDR3 protein: CASSQRLAGDFTGGTDTQYF

clone size: NA
V gene: TRBV6-5
J gene: TRBJ2-1
CDR3 length: 15
D gene: TRBD1
CDR3 DNA: TGTGCCAGCAGTTCACCGGGACAGGCCTACAATGAGCAGTTCTTC
CDR3 protein: CASSSPGQAYNEQFF

clone size: NA
V gene: TRBV18
J gene: TRBJ1-1
CDR3 length: 13
D gene: NA
CDR3 DNA: TGTGCCAGCTCTAGCATTACGGAGGGGACTGCTTTCTTT
CDR3 protein: CASSSITEGTAFF

clone size: NA
V gene: TRBV25-1
J gene: TRBJ1-4
CDR3 length: 15
D gene: NA
CDR3 DNA: TGTGCCAGCAGTGGACGGGACTTCGGTAATGAAAAACTGTTTTTT
CDR3 protein: CASSGRDFGNEKLFF

clone size: NA
V gene: TRBV7-9
J gene: TRBJ2-7
CDR3 length: 14
D gene: TRBD1
CDR3 DNA: TGTGCCAGCAACCTGGGACAGGGGATCTACGAGCAGTACTTC
CDR3 protein: CASNLGQGIYEQYF